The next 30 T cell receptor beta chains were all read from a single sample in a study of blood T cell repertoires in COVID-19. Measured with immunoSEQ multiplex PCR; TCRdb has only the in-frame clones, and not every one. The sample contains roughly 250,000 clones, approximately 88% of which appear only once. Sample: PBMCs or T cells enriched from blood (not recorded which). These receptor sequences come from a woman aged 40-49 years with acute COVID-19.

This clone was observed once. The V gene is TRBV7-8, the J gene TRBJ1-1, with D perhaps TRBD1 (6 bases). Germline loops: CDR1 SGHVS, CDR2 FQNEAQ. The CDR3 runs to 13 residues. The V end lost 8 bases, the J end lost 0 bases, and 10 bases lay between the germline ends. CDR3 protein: CASQRQVNTEAFF. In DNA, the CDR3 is TGTGCCAGCCAAAGACAGGTGAACACTGAAGCTTTCTTT.

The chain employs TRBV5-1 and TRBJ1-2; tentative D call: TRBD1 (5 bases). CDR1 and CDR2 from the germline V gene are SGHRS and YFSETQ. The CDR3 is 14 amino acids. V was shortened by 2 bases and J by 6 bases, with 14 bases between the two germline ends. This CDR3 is CASSLDTRGHGYTF. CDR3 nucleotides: TGCGCCAGCAGCTTAGATACAAGGGGCCATGGCTACACCTTC.

DNA for the CDR3: TGTGCCAGCAGCCGGACAGGGTCCTTCCAAGAGACCCAGTACTTC. Translated: CASSRTGSFQETQYF. The chain combines TRBV11-2 with TRBJ2-5, with 8 bases identical to TRBD1. The germline V gene has CDR1 SGHAT and CDR2 FQNNGV. V dropped 5 bases and J dropped 1; count of bases not matched to a gene: 6. This CDR3 region has 15 residues.

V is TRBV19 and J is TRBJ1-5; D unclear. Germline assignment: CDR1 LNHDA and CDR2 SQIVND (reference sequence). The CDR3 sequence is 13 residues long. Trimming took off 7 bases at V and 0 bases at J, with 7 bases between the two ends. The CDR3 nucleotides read TGTGCCAGTACGGGGTATAGCAATCAGCCCCAGCATTTT. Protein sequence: CASTGYSNQPQHF.

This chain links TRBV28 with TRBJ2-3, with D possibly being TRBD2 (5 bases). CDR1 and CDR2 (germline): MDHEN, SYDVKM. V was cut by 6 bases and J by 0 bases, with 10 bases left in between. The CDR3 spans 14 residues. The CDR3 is CASRWTLSTDTQYF. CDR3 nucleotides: TGTGCCAGCAGGTGGACTTTGAGCACAGATACGCAGTATTTT.

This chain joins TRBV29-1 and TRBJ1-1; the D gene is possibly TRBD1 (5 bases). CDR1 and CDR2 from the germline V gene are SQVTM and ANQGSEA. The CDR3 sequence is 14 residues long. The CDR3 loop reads CRTAQGAFNTEAFF. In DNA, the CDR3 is TGCAGAACCGCCCAAGGGGCTTTCAACACTGAAGCTTTCTTT.

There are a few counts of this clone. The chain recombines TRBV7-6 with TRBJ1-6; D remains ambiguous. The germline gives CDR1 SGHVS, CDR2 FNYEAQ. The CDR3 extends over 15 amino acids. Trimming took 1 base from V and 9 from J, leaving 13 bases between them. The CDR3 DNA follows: TGTGCCAGCAGCTTAGGAAGTCTCGGTGGTTCACCCCTCCACTTT. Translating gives CASSLGSLGGSPLHF.

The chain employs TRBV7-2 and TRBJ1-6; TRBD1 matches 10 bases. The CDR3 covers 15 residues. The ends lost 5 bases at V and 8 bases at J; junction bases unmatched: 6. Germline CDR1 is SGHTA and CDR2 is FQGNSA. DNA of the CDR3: TGTGCCAGCAGCCCCCAGGACAGGGGGTATTCACCCCTCCACTTT. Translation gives CASSPQDRGYSPLHF.

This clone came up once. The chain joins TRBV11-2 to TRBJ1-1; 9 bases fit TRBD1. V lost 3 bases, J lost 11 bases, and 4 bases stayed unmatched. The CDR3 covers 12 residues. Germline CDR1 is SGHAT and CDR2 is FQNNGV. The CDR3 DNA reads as TGTGCCAGCAGCTTTCTGGGACAGGGTGCTTTCTTT. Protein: CASSFLGQGAFF.

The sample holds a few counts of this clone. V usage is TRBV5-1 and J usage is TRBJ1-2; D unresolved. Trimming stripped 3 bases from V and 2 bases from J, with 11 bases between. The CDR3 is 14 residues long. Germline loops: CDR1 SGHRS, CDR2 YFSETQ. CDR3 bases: TGCGCCAGCAGCTCCAGGACTGACAACTATGGCTACACCTTC. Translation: CASSSRTDNYGYTF.

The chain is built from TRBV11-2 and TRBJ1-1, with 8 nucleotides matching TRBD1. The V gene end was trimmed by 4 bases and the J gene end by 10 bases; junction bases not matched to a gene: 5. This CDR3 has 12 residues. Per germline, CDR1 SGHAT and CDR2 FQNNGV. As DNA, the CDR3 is TGTGCCAGCAGCTCGGACAGGGTAGTAGCTTTCTTT. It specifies CASSSDRVVAFF.

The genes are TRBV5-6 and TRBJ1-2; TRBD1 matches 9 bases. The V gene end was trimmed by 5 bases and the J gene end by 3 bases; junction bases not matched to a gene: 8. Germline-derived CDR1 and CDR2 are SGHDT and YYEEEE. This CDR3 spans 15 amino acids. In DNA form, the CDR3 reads TGTGCCAGCAGGCTACAGGGGGCGCTTGACTATGGCTACACCTTC. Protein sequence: CASRLQGALDYGYTF.

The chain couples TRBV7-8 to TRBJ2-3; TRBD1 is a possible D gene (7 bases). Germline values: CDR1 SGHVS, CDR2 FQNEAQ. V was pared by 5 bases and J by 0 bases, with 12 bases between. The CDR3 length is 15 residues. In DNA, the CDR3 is TGTGCCAGCAGCGCGGGACAGACAAGCACAGATACGCAGTATTTT. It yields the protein CASSAGQTSTDTQYF.

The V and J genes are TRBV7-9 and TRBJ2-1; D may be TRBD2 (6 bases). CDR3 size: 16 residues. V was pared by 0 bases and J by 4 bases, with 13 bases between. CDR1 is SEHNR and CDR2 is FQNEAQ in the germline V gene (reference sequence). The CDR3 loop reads CASSLARRVSYNEQFF. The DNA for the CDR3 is TGTGCCAGCAGCTTAGCGAGGAGGGTTTCATACAATGAGCAGTTCTTC.

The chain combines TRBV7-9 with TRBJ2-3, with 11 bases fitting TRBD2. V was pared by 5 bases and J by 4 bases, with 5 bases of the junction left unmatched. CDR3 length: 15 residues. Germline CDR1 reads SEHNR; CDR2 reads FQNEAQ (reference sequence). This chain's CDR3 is CASSATSGSADTQYF. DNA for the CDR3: TGTGCCAGCAGCGCAACTAGCGGGAGTGCAGATACGCAGTATTTT.

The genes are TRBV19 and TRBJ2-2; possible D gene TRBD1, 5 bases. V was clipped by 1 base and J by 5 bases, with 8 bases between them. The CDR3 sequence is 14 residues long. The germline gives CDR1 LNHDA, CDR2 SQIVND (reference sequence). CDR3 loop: CASSIVRGTGELFF. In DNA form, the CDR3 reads TGTGCCAGTAGTATAGTTAGGGGAACCGGGGAGCTGTTTTTT.

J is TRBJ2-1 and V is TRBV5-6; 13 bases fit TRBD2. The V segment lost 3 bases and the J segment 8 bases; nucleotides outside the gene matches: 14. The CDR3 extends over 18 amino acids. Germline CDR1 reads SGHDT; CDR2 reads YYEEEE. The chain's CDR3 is CASSYTGLAGYPGDEQFF. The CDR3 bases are TGTGCCAGCAGCTATACGGGACTAGCGGGATACCCCGGAGATGAGCAGTTCTTC.

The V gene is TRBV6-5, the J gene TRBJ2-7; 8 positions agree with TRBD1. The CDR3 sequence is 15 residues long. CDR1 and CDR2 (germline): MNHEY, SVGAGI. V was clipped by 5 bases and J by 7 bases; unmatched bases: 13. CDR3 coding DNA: TGTGCCAGCAGTCGAACAGGGGGTAGTACGGGTGAGCAGTACTTC. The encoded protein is CASSRTGGSTGEQYF.

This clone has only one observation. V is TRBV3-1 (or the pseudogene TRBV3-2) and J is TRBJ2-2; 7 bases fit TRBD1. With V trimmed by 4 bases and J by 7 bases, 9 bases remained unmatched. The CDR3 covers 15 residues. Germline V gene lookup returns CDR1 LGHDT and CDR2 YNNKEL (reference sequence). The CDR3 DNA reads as TGTGCCAGCAGCCCCGAGGGGGCGACTATCGGGGAGCTGTTTTTT. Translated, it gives CASSPEGATIGELFF.

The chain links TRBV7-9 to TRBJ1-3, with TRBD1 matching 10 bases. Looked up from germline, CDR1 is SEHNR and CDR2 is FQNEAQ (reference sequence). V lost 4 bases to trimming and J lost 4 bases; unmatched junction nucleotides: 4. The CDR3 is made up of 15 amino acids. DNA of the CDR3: TGTGCCAGCAGCTCGGGACAGGGGTGGGGAAACACCATATATTTT. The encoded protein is CASSSGQGWGNTIYF.

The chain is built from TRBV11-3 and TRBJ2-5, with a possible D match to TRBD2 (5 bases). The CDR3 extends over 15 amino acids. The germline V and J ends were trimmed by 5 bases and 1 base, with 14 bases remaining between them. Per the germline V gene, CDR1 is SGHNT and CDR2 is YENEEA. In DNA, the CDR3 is TGTGCCAGCAGCCCAGACCCGGGGTCCCAAGAGACCCAGTACTTC. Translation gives CASSPDPGSQETQYF.

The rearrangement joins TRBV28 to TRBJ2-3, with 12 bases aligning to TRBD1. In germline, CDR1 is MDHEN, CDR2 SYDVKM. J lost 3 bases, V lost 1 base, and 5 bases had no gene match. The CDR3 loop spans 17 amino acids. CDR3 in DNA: TGTGCCAGCAGTTTATTGGGGACAGGGGGCGCAACAGATACGCAGTATTTT. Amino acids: CASSLLGTGGATDTQYF.

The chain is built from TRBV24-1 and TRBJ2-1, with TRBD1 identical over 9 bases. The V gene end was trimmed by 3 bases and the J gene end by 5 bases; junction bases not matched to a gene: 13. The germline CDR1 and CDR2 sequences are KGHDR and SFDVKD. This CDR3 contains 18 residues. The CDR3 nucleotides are TGTGCCACCAGTGATCCCGCGCAAGGGGACAGGGTTGACAATGAGCAGTTCTTC. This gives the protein CATSDPAQGDRVDNEQFF.

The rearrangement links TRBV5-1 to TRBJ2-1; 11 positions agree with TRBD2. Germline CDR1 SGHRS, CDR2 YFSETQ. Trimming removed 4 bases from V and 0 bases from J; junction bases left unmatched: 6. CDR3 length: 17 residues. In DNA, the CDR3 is TGCGCCAGCAGCGACACTAGCGGGAGTAACTCCTACAATGAGCAGTTCTTC. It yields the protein CASSDTSGSNSYNEQFF. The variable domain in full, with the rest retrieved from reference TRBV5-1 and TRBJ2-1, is KAGVTQTPRYLIKTRGQQVTLSCSPISGHRSVSWYQQTPGQGLQFLFEYFSETQRNKGNFPGRFSGRQFSNSRSEMNVSTLELGDSALYLCASSDTSGSNSYNEQFFGPGTRLTVL.

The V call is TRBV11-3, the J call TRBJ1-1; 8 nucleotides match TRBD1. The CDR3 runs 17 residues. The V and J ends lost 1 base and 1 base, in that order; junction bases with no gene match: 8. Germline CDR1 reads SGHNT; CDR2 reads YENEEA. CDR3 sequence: CASSLGTGKGGNTEAFF. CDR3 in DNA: TGTGCCAGCAGCTTAGGGACAGGGAAAGGCGGGAACACTGAAGCTTTCTTT. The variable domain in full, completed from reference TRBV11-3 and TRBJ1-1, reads EAGVVQSPRYKIIEKKQPVAFWCNPISGHNTLYWYLQNLGQGPELLIRYENEEAVDDSQLPKDRFSAERLKGVDSTLKIQPAELGDSAVYLCASSLGTGKGGNTEAFFGQGTRLTVV.

The CDR3 reads CASSLWSGQGAPGYTF. CDR3 DNA: TGTGCCAGCAGCTTGTGGTCAGGACAGGGGGCGCCTGGCTACACCTTC. V and J are TRBV5-5 and TRBJ1-2; 11 nucleotides align to TRBD1. The CDR3 is 16 residues long. Looked up from germline, CDR1 is SGHKS and CDR2 is YYEKEE (reference sequence). J lost 7 bases, V lost 1 base, and 9 bases had no gene match.

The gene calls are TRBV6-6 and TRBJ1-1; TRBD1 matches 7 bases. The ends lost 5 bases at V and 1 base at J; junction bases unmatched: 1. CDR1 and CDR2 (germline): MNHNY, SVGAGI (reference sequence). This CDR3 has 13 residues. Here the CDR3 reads CASSDRENTEAFF. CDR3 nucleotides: TGTGCCAGCAGTGACAGGGAGAACACTGAAGCTTTCTTT.

This CDR3 reads CASSWGENYGYTF. The CDR3 DNA sequence: TGTGCCAGCAGTTGGGGGGAGAACTATGGCTACACCTTC. This chain uses TRBV27 with TRBJ1-2; possible D gene TRBD1, 5 bases. Germline lookup yields CDR1 MNHEY and CDR2 SMNVEV (reference sequence). This CDR3 region has 13 residues. Deletions cut 4 bases from V and 2 bases from J, with 8 bases between.

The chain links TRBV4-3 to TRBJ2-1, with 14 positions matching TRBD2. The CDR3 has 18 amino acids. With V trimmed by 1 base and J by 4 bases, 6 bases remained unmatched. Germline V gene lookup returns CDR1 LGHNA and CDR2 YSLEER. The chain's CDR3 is CASSQGGTSGSWYNEQFF. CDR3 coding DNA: TGCGCCAGCAGCCAAGGAGGGACTAGCGGGAGTTGGTACAATGAGCAGTTCTTC.

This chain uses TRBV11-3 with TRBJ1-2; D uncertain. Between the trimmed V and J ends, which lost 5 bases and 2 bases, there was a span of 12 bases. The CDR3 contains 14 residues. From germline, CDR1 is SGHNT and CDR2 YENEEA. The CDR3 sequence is CASSPVGNNYGYTF. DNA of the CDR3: TGTGCCAGCAGCCCTGTCGGGAACAACTATGGCTACACCTTC.